This TCR beta chain is drawn from a study of cytomegalovirus exposure and HLA in healthy donors. General study results and limits: When a later analysis compared HLA-associated TCR beta chains with equally common others, the HLA-associated chains turned out to be more clonally expanded and to have lower generation probabilities.

Germline V gene data show CDR1 as SEHNR and CDR2 as FQNEAQ (reference sequence). V shed 4 bases and J shed 4 bases, with 10 bases lying between them. The CDR3 has 13 amino acids. This clone was seen more than once but under ten times. Its antigen is unidentified. 60 Vbeta and 13 Jbeta primers were used in PCR. Assay used: immunoSEQ multiplex PCR; TCRdb lists only in-frame clones, some missing. The sample lists roughly 110,000 clones; about four fifths were seen once. The material sequenced was PBMCs. This receptor was taken from a woman aged 45-65 years in good health and CMV-seropositive. The chain uses TRBV7-9 and TRBJ1-1; a weak D match, TRBD1 (6 bases). This CDR3 reads CASSYTGSTEAFF. For the CDR3, the DNA is TGTGCCAGCAGCTACACAGGGAGCACTGAAGCTTTCTTT.